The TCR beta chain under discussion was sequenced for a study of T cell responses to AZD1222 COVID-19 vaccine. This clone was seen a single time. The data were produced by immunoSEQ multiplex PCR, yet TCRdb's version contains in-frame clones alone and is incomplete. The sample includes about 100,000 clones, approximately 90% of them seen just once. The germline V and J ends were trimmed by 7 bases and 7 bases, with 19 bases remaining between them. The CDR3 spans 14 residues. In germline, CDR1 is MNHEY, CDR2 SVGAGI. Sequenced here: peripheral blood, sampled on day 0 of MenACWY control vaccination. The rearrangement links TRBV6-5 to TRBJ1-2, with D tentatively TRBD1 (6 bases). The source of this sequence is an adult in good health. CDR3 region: CASTQSGGRGGYTF. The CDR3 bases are TGTGCCAGCACCCAAAGCGGGGGGCGGGGTGGCTACACCTTC.